This TCR beta chain emerged from a study of blood T cells in healthy people across ages (dated by TCRdb to the mid-2010s). With respect to the entire study: Template switching captured roughly one uniquely barcoded TCR beta cDNA molecule per two T cells in model experiments. To track age-related changes in TCR beta repertoire diversity, the study relied on deep sequencing normalized with unique cDNA molecular identifiers. Four age groups were formed from the donors: young (average approximately 15 years), middle-aged (roughly 38), aged (around 68) and long-lived (more than 75). To avoid experimental bias, donors of different ages were randomly spread across the sequencing lanes. For two donors (one aged 18 to 29 and one aged 80 or older), the study analyzed two additional independent replicas of 1 million unique cDNA reads from the same blood draw. The full study reports these points: Because the CMV infection status of the donors was unknown, age-related changes in expanded clonotypes may potentially have been confounded. Compared with the aged group, the long-lived group had more naive CD4+ T cells, fewer expanded clones and increased TCR diversity, a pattern suggesting age selection. As age increased, observed TCR beta diversity per million T cells dropped in a roughly linear way, and a significant reduction was already evident by age roughly 40. Estimates of total diversity based on one million sequenced T cells were considered lower bounds and underestimates. The percentage of naive T cells measured by flow cytometry correlated strongly with observed TCR beta diversity. Conclusive comparison of naive and antigen-experienced compartments was prevented by the profiling of bulk unsorted PBMCs.

Cut back by 6 bases and 3 bases, the V and J ends lie 14 bases apart. Based on the germline V gene, the CDR1 and CDR2 sequences are SNHLY and FYNNEI. The CDR3 runs 14 residues from the cysteine to the phenylalanine. The sequence is cut down to CDR3 DNA, 42 bases in frame from base 1. Systemically healthy Caucasian individuals from Russia, 39 in total and aged about 6 to 100 years, were included as donors. Approximately 9.7 milliliters of peripheral blood were drawn from each donor into EDTA-treated Vacutainer tubes. Ficoll-Paque density-gradient centrifugation was used to isolate PBMCs, with at least 6 million obtained per sample. Trizol reagent was used to extract total RNA from the PBMCs, yielding at least 5.5 micrograms per sample. For every donor, flow cytometry on a PBMC aliquot measured the percentage of naive CD45RAhigh/CD27high T cells. The method was 5' RACE. TCRdb shows the sequencer as Illumina HiSeq 2500. A second PCR of roughly 6 to 11 cycles was run with a J-beta primer mix and a sample-barcoded 5' primer. A template-switch 5' adaptor carrying 12 random nucleotides introduced a unique molecular identifier onto each TCR beta cDNA molecule. Each sample yielded at least 2.5 million CDR3-containing paired-end reads. All of the RNA was converted into first-strand cDNA using the Mint cDNA synthesis kit, with a TRBC-specific oligonucleotide serving as the primer. All cDNA was treated with uracil-DNA glycosylase and then went through a first 18-cycle PCR with the universal primers M1SS and BC2_uni_R. On the study's bioinformatics: For normalization, 1 million high-quality reads were randomly selected from each sample, with every read carrying a distinct molecular identifier. Reads with shared molecular identifiers were discarded instead of being binned into consensus sequences. MiTCR, run with a Q25 quality threshold and the strictest error-elimination algorithm, handled CDR3 identification, clonotype clustering and error correction. A nonparametric unseen species model with Euler transformation was used to estimate lower-bound total TCR beta diversity. TCRdb trimmed public reads at Q25 via fastp, called clones via MiXCR and kept in-frame beta chains. Every distinct CDR3 protein forms one entry, paired with its most common genes and DNA. The V and J calls reflect TCRdb's pipeline rather than the authors' work. Within this sample are about a million distinct CDR3 sequences, with roughly two fifths of them counted one time only. The top ten clonotypes cover about 12% of the sample.

With respect to this clonotype: This clone's antigen is unknown. No clone much larger than this one lies a single base away; base qualities are absent.

The material sequenced was blood. The sequence came from a man between 18 and 29 years old in good health. The chain is encoded by TRBV2 joined to TRBJ1-2; no confident D gene assignment can be made. The bases read TGTGCCAGCAGCGCCCAGCCCCAGGACTATGGCTACACCTTC. Its coded protein is CASSAQPQDYGYTF.